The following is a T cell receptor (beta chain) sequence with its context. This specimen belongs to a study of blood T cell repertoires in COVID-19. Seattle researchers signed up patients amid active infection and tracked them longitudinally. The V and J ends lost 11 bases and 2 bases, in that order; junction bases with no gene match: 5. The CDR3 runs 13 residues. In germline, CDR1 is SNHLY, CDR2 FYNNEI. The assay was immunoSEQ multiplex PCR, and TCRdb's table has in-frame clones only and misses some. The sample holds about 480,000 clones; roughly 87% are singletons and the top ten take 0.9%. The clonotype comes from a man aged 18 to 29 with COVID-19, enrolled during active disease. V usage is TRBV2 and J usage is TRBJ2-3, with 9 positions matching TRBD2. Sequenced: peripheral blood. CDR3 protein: CADSGGYTDTQYF. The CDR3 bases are TGTGCCGATAGCGGGGGTTACACAGATACGCAGTATTTT.